These 18 T cell receptor beta chains originate from one sample sequenced in a study of blood T cell repertoires in COVID-19. Method: immunoSEQ multiplex PCR; TCRdb's copy keeps in-frame clones and lacks some. The sample contains some 320,000 clones, 90% of which appear only once. Sequenced: PBMCs or T cells enriched from blood (not recorded which). These receptors all stem from a man aged 55 to 70 who had recovered from COVID-19.

The chain joins TRBV18 to TRBJ1-2; 11 bases are a match to TRBD1. This CDR3 is 15 amino acids long. The V gene end was trimmed by 4 bases and the J gene end by 7 bases; junction bases not matched to a gene: 8. Germline loops: CDR1 KGHSH, CDR2 LQKENI. DNA for the CDR3: TGTGCCAGCTCACGAGCCGGACAGGGGGCATTTGGCTACACCTTC. Its protein is CASSRAGQGAFGYTF.

The rearrangement links TRBV10-1 to TRBJ2-1, with a weak D call TRBD2 (7 bases). V shed 5 bases and J shed 0 bases, with 17 bases lying between them. From germline, CDR1 is WNHNN and CDR2 SYGVQD (reference sequence). The CDR3 sequence is 17 residues long. CDR3 nucleotide sequence: TGCGCCAGCAGTCCGGAGGGGGGGCCCCGCTCCTACAATGAGCAGTTCTTC. This encodes CASSPEGGPRSYNEQFF.

This chain uses TRBV6-1 with TRBJ1-4; 10 nucleotides agree with TRBD1. CDR3 length: 17 amino acids. Germline CDR1 and CDR2: MNHNS and SASEGT. Trimming removed 2 bases from V and 8 bases from J; junction bases left unmatched: 11. DNA for the CDR3: TGTGCCAGCAGTGAAATCGGGGGGACAGGGGCTAGGGAAAAACTGTTTTTT. This sequence encodes CASSEIGGTGAREKLFF.

The CDR3, as DNA: TGTGCCAGCAGCGTAGTTAGCGGGAGGAGCTCCTACAATGAGCAGTTCTTC. This codes for CASSVVSGRSSYNEQFF. This chain uses TRBV9 with TRBJ2-1; 10 nucleotides align to TRBD2. Germline values: CDR1 SGDLS, CDR2 YYNGEE. V was clipped by 0 bases and J by 0 bases; unmatched bases: 3. This CDR3 comprises 17 residues.

A single count supports this clone. This sequence joins TRBV19 and TRBJ2-6; maybe TRBD1 (5 bases). The CDR3 consists of 15 residues. From germline, CDR1 is LNHDA and CDR2 SQIVND (reference sequence). Trimming took 4 bases from V and 2 from J, leaving 9 bases between them. This CDR3 reads CASSTQGTGANVLTF. DNA for the CDR3: TGTGCCAGTAGTACTCAGGGTACTGGGGCCAACGTCCTGACTTTC.

This chain joins TRBV7-9 and TRBJ2-1; 8 bases align to TRBD2. CDR1 and CDR2 from the germline V gene are SEHNR and FQNEAQ (reference sequence). The V segment lost 1 base and the J segment 0 bases; nucleotides outside the gene matches: 5. This CDR3 contains 17 residues. The CDR3 is CASSLGSGTSSYNEQFF. As DNA, the CDR3 is TGTGCCAGCAGCTTAGGTTCCGGGACTAGCTCCTACAATGAGCAGTTCTTC.

This rearrangement joins TRBV6-5 to TRBJ1-2, with D perhaps matching TRBD1 (6 bases). Germline V gene sequence: CDR1 MNHEY, CDR2 SVGAGI. The germline V and J ends were trimmed by 0 bases and 6 bases, with 17 bases remaining between them. The CDR3 consists of 16 residues. The CDR3 spells CASSYSLLTGQNGYTF. The CDR3 coding sequence is TGTGCCAGCAGTTACTCTCTCCTAACCGGACAGAATGGCTACACCTTC.

This clone was seen just once. The CDR3 here is CASSSGTGGTNEKLFF. DNA for the CDR3: TGTGCCAGCAGCTCTGGGACAGGGGGCACTAATGAAAAACTGTTTTTT. This rearrangement joins TRBV9 to TRBJ1-4; TRBD1 agrees at 12 bases. The CDR3 covers 16 residues. The V gene end was trimmed by 4 bases and the J gene end by 2 bases; junction bases not matched to a gene: 3. The germline V gene has CDR1 SGDLS and CDR2 YYNGEE.

The gene calls are TRBV29-1 and TRBJ2-1; 9 nucleotides match TRBD2. V shed 5 bases and J 2 bases; nucleotides not matched to a gene: 4. Germline V gene sequence: CDR1 SQVTM, CDR2 ANQGSEA. The CDR3 totals 14 residues. DNA for the CDR3: TGCAGCGTTAGACTAGCGGAAACCTACAATGAGCAGTTCTTC. It translates to CSVRLAETYNEQFF.

The V call is TRBV5-1, the J call TRBJ1-1; possible D gene TRBD1, 6 bases. Germline assignment: CDR1 SGHRS and CDR2 YFSETQ. The CDR3 sequence is 14 residues long. V was pared by 2 bases and J by 0 bases, with 8 bases between. CDR3 sequence: CASSFGQLNTEAFF. The DNA for the CDR3 is TGCGCCAGCAGCTTTGGACAGCTGAACACTGAAGCTTTCTTT.

This chain links TRBV14 with TRBJ1-6, with D perhaps TRBD1 (6 bases). Deletions cut 3 bases from V and 4 bases from J, with 7 bases between. Germline loops: CDR1 SGHDN, CDR2 FVKESK. CDR3 size: 14 residues. The CDR3 DNA reads TGTGCCAGCAGCCATCAGGGGTATAATTCACCCCTCCACTTT. It is translated as CASSHQGYNSPLHF.

This chain links TRBV19 with TRBJ2-3; 9 bases align to TRBD1. Germline loops: CDR1 LNHDA, CDR2 SQIVND (reference sequence). The V and J ends lost 5 bases and 1 base, in that order; junction bases with no gene match: 7. This CDR3 has 16 amino acids. CDR3 DNA: TGTGCCAGTAGTCCCACGGACAGGGGAGGCACAGATACGCAGTATTTT. This translates into CASSPTDRGGTDTQYF.

This clone has just a few counts. The CDR3 is CASSLGPGYTGELFF. The CDR3 DNA reads TGTGCCAGCAGCTTAGGCCCGGGTTACACCGGGGAGCTGTTTTTT. The chain has TRBV7-6 and TRBJ2-2, with D hard to call. Per the germline V gene, CDR1 is SGHVS and CDR2 is FNYEAQ. V dropped 1 base and J dropped 3 bases, with 9 bases sitting between them. The CDR3 length is 15 residues.

The chain is built from TRBV25-1 and TRBJ1-2; D remains ambiguous. Germline CDR1 reads MGHDK; CDR2 reads SYGVNS. V was shortened by 7 bases and J by 3 bases, with 21 bases between the two germline ends. The CDR3 length is 16 residues. Here the CDR3 DNA reads TGTGCCAGCAAAGCGGATGGTTCCTCTGAGGACTATGGCTACACCTTC. The encoded protein is CASKADGSSEDYGYTF.

This chain links TRBV4-1 with TRBJ1-4; a possible D gene is TRBD1 (5 bases). The CDR3 has 14 residues. V was trimmed by 4 bases and J by 7 bases, leaving 13 bases between them. Germline loops: CDR1 MGHRA, CDR2 YSYEKL. The CDR3 DNA reads as TGCGCCAGCAGCCCCCTTGGGGCGAGTGAAAAACTGTTTTTT. Amino acid sequence: CASSPLGASEKLFF.

This chain uses TRBV5-8 with TRBJ1-1; D is undetermined. Germline V lookup: CDR1 SGHTS, CDR2 YDEGEE. The length of the CDR3 is 13 residues. The V and J ends lost 2 bases and 6 bases respectively, with 11 bases between them. The CDR3 sequence: CASSFLVRAEAFF. Here the CDR3 DNA reads TGTGCCAGCAGCTTTTTAGTTCGGGCTGAAGCTTTCTTT.

The chain is built from TRBV4-1 and TRBJ2-7; 9 bases map to TRBD2. With V trimmed by 0 bases and J by 3 bases, 3 bases remained unmatched. CDR3 size: 15 residues. Germline V gene data show CDR1 as MGHRA and CDR2 as YSYEKL. DNA of the CDR3: TGCGCCAGCAGCCAAGAGGCGGGGGGGTTCTACGAGCAGTACTTC. Translated: CASSQEAGGFYEQYF.

The chain links TRBV24-1 to TRBJ2-1; 8 positions agree with TRBD2. V lost 4 bases and J lost 5; bases outside the gene matches: 6. CDR1 KGHDR and CDR2 SFDVKD come from the germline V gene. The CDR3 contains 15 residues. The DNA for the CDR3 is TGTGCCACCAGTGACCACGGGACTAGACACAATGAGCAGTTCTTC. This translates into CATSDHGTRHNEQFF.